Sequencing of this T cell receptor (beta chain) was carried out in a study of control samples from healthy donors and cancer patients. Here immunoSEQ multiplex PCR was the method, and the copy in TCRdb shows in-frame clones only, minus some. Among some 97,000 clones listed, about 90% were seen once. Material for sequencing was blood. The sequence derives from a woman aged 45-59 years in good health.

CDR3 sequence (DNA): TGTGCCAGTGGCCTGCTCAAGGGGTTTTACAATGAGCAGTTCTTC. This sequence encodes CASGLLKGFYNEQFF. The chain employs TRBV19 and TRBJ2-1; a possible D gene is TRBD1 (5 bases). This CDR3 has 15 residues. Germline assignment: CDR1 LNHDA and CDR2 SQIVND (reference sequence). V was trimmed by 8 bases and J by 4 bases, leaving 18 bases between them. The complete variable domain, with remaining parts taken from reference TRBV19 and TRBJ2-1, reads DGGITQSPKYLFRKEGQNVTLSCEQNLNHDAMYWYRQDPGQGLRLIYYSQIVNDFQKGDIAEGYSVSREKKESFPLTVTSAQKNPTAFYLCASGLLKGFYNEQFFGPGTRLTVL.